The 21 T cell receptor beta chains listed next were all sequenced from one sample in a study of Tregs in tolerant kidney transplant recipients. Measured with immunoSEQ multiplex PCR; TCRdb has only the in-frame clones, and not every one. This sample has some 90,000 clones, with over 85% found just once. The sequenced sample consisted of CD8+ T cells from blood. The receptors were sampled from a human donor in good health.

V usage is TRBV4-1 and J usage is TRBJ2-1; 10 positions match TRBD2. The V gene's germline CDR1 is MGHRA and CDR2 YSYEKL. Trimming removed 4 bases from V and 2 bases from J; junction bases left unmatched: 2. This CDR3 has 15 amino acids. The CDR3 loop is CASSLSGGTYNEQFF. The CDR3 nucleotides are TGCGCCAGCAGCCTTAGCGGGGGGACCTACAATGAGCAGTTCTTC.

CDR3 in DNA: TGTGCCAGCAGTGAAGTCATTCTGCACGAGCAGTACTTC. It specifies CASSEVILHEQYF. This chain joins TRBV2 and TRBJ2-7, with D unresolved. This CDR3 has 13 amino acids. Per the germline V gene, CDR1 is SNHLY and CDR2 is FYNNEI. V was clipped by 1 base and J by 5 bases, with 9 bases between them.

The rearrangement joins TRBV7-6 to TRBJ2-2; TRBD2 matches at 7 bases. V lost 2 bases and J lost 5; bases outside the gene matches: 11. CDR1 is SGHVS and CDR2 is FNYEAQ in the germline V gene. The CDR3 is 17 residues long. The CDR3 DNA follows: TGTGCCAGCAGCTTACGGCTAGCGGAGGTCGGAACCGGGGAGCTGTTTTTT. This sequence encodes CASSLRLAEVGTGELFF.

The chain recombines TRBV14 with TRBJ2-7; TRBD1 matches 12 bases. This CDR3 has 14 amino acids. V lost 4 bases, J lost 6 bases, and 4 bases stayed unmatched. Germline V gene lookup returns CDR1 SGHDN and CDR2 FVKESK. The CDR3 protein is CASSLGTGGSEQYF. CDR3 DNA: TGTGCCAGCAGCCTGGGGACAGGGGGCAGCGAGCAGTACTTC.

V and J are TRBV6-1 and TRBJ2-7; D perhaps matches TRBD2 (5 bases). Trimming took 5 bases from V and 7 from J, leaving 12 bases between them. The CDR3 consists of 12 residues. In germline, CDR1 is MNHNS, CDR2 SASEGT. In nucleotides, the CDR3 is TGTGCCAGCAGTTTGTTCCAGCGGGAGCAGTACTTC. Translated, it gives CASSLFQREQYF.

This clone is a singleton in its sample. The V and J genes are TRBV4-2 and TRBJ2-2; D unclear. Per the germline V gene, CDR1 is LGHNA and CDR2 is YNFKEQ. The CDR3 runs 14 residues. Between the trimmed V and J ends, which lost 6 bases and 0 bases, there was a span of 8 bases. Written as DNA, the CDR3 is TGTGCCAGCAGGAACGACCCGAACACCGGGGAGCTGTTTTTT. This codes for CASRNDPNTGELFF.

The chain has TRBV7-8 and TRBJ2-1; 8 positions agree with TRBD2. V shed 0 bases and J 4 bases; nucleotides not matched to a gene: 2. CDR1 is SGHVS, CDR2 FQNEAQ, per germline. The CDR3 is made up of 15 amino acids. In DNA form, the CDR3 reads TGTGCCAGCAGCTTAGCAGCGGGGGAGTACAATGAGCAGTTCTTC. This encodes CASSLAAGEYNEQFF.

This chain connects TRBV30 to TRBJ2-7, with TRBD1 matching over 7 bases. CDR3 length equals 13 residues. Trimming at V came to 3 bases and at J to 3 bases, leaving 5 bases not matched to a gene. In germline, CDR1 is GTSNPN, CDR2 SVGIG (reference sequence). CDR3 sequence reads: CAWRRTGRYEQYF. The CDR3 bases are TGTGCCTGGAGACGGACAGGCCGCTACGAGCAGTACTTC.

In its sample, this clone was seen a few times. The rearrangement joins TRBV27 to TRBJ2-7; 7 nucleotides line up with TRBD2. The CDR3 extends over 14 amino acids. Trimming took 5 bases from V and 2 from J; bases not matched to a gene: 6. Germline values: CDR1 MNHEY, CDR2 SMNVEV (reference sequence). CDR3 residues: CASSVSGYPYEQYF. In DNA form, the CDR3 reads TGTGCCAGCAGTGTTAGCGGGTACCCCTACGAGCAGTACTTC.

The CDR3 loop reads CAWSVGGLGYTF. For the CDR3, the DNA is TGTGCCTGGAGTGTAGGAGGGCTCGGCTACACCTTC. The chain is built from TRBV30 and TRBJ1-2; D gene ambiguous. The CDR3 covers 12 residues. V was shortened by 0 bases and J by 8 bases, with 10 bases between the two germline ends. Germline V gene data show CDR1 as GTSNPN and CDR2 as SVGIG (reference sequence).

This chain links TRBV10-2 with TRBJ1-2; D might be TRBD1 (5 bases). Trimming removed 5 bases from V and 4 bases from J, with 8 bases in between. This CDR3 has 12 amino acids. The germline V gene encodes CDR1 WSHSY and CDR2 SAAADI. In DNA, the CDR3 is TGCGCCAGCAGTCCCGACAGCTATGGCTACACCTTC. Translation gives CASSPDSYGYTF.

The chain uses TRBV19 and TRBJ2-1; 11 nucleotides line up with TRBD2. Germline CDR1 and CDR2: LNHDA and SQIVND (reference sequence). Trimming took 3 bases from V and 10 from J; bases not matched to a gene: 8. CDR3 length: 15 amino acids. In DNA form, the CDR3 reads TGTGCCAGTAGTATGCTTAGCGGGAGGGCAAGGGAGCAGTTCTTC. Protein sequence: CASSMLSGRAREQFF.

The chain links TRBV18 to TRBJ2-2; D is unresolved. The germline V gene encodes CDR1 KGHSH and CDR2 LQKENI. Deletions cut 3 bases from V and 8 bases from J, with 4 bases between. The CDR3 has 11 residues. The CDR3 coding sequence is TGTGCCAGCTCACCTACGGGGGAGCTGTTTTTT. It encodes CASSPTGELFF.

The CDR3 sequence is CASSQTGGKPEAFF. CDR3 DNA sequence: TGTGCCAGCAGTCAAACAGGGGGAAAGCCTGAAGCTTTCTTT. V usage is TRBV6-1 and J usage is TRBJ1-1; TRBD1 agrees at 8 bases. V lost 5 bases, J lost 6 bases, and 8 bases stayed unmatched. This CDR3 is built from 14 residues. The V gene's germline CDR1 is MNHNS and CDR2 SASEGT.

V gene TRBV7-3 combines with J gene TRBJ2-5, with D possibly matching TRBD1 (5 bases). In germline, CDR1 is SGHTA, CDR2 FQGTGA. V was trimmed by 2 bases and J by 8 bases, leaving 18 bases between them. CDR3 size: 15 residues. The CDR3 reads CASSLVAGLLDTQYF. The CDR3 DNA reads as TGTGCCAGCAGCTTAGTTGCAGGGCTCCTAGATACCCAGTACTTC.

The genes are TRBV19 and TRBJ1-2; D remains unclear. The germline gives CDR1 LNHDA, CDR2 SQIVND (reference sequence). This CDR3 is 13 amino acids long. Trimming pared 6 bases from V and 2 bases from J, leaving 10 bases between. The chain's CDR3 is CASSPQMNYGYTF. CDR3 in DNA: TGTGCCAGTAGCCCCCAGATGAACTATGGCTACACCTTC. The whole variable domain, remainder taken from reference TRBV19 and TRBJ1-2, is DGGITQSPKYLFRKEGQNVTLSCEQNLNHDAMYWYRQDPGQGLRLIYYSQIVNDFQKGDIAEGYSVSREKKESFPLTVTSAQKNPTAFYLCASSPQMNYGYTFGSGTRLTVV.

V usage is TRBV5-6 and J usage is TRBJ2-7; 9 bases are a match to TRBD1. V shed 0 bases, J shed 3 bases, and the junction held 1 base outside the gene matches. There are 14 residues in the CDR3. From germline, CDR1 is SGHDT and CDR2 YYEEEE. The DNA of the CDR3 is TGTGCCAGCAGCTTGGGACAGGGGGTCTACGAGCAGTACTTC. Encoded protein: CASSLGQGVYEQYF.

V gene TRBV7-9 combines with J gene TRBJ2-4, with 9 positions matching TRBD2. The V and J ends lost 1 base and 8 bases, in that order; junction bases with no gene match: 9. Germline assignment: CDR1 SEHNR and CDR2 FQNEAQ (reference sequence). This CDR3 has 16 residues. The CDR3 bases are TGTGCCAGCAGCTTAGATGGGCTAGCGGGACGGGACATTCAGTACTTC. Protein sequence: CASSLDGLAGRDIQYF.

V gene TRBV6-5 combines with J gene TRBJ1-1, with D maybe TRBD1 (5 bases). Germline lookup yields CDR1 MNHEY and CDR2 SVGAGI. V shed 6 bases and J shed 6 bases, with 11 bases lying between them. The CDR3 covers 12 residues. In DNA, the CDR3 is TGTGCCAGCAGCCGGTCGGGGGCTGAAGCTTTCTTT. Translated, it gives CASSRSGAEAFF.

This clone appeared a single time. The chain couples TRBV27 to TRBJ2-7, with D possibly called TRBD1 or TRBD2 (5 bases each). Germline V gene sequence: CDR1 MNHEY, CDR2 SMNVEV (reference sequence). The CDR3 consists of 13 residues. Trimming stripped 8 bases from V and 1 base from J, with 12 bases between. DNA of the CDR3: TGTGCCAGCGGGGACCGAGGTTCCTACGAGCAGTACTTC. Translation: CASGDRGSYEQYF.

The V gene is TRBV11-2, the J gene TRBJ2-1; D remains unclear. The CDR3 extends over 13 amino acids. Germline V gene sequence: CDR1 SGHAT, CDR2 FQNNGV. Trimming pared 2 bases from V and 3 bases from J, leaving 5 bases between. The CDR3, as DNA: TGTGCCAGCAGCTTAAGGGTCTACAATGAGCAGTTCTTC. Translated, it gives CASSLRVYNEQFF.